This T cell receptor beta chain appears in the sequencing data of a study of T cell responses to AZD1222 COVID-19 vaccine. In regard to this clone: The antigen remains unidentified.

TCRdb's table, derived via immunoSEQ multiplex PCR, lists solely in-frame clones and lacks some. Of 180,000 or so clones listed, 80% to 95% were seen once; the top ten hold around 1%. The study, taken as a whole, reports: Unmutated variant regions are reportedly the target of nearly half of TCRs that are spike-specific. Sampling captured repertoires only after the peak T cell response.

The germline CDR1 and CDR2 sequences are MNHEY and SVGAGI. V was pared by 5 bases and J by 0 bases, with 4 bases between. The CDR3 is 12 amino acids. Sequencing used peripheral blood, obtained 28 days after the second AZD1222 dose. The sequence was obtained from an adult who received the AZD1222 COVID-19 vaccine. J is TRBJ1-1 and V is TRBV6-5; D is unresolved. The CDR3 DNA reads TGTGCCAGCAGTAAAATGAACACTGAAGCTTTCTTT. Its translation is CASSKMNTEAFF.